Presented here are 30 T cell receptor beta chains from one specimen sequenced in a study of blood T cell repertoires in COVID-19. Sequencing used immunoSEQ multiplex PCR; TCRdb keeps in-frame clones, though not all of them. The sample lists 65,000 to 70,000 clones; about 80% were seen once. Sequencing input: peripheral blood. The receptors were gathered from a man aged 80 or over with active COVID-19.

This clone was found a few times. The chain recombines TRBV6-5 with TRBJ2-7; D is perhaps TRBD2 (5 bases). CDR3 length: 13 residues. Looked up from germline, CDR1 is MNHEY and CDR2 is SVGAGI. Between the trimmed V and J ends, which lost 8 bases and 7 bases, there was a span of 18 bases. The CDR3 nucleotides are TGTGCCAGCCTCTCGAGGGAGTTGGGGGAGCAGTACTTC. This gives the protein CASLSRELGEQYF.

The chain uses TRBV9 and TRBJ1-2, with D uncertain. The CDR3 totals 15 residues. Trimming pared 0 bases from V and 3 bases from J, leaving 12 bases between. The germline V gene has CDR1 SGDLS and CDR2 YYNGEE. For the CDR3, the DNA is TGTGCCAGCAGCGTAGCAGAGACAAACCACTATGGCTACACCTTC. Encoded protein: CASSVAETNHYGYTF.

The rearrangement uses TRBV24-1 and TRBJ2-3, with 7 bases matching TRBD2. V trimming: 4 bases; J trimming: 1 base; junction bases outside the gene matches: 10. CDR3 length equals 17 residues. Germline-derived CDR1 and CDR2 are KGHDR and SFDVKD. DNA for the CDR3: TGTGCCACCAGTGACCGATCCGAGCGGGGAGGCACAGATACGCAGTATTTT. As protein: CATSDRSERGGTDTQYF.

In DNA, the CDR3 is TGTGCCAGCAGCGCCACTCCGTACGAGCAGTACTTC. Residues: CASSATPYEQYF. J is TRBJ2-7 and V is TRBV9; D is undetermined. The CDR3 length is 12 residues. The germline V and J ends were trimmed by 3 bases and 4 bases, with 8 bases remaining between them. Germline V gene data show CDR1 as SGDLS and CDR2 as YYNGEE.

The chain links TRBV4-1 to TRBJ1-1; no definite D call. This CDR3 comprises 15 residues. Germline-derived CDR1 and CDR2 are MGHRA and YSYEKL. V was clipped by 0 bases and J by 5 bases, with 13 bases between them. As DNA, the CDR3 is TGCGCCAGCAGCCAAGATTCTGCGGCGCCGACTGAAGCTTTCTTT. It is translated as CASSQDSAAPTEAFF.

The genes are TRBV5-5 and TRBJ1-2; a possible D gene is TRBD1 (6 bases). Germline loops: CDR1 SGHKS, CDR2 YYEKEE (reference sequence). The length of the CDR3 is 16 residues. With 4 bases removed from V and 9 bases from J, the gap between germline ends came to 25 bases. The CDR3 region has the DNA TGTGCCAGCAGCGCCGCCGGGACAATGGGACCGATGAGCTACACCTTC. Translation: CASSAAGTMGPMSYTF.

The chain recombines TRBV7-3 with TRBJ2-1; D unclear. V gave up 2 bases and J gave up 5 bases, with 7 bases separating them. The germline V gene encodes CDR1 SGHTA and CDR2 FQGTGA. The CDR3 spans 13 residues. CDR3 DNA: TGTGCCAGCAGCTTACGAGTCCACAATGAGCAGTTCTTC. Its protein product is CASSLRVHNEQFF.

V usage is TRBV6-2 or TRBV6-3 and J usage is TRBJ2-3; 7 positions match TRBD2. CDR1 is MNHEY and CDR2 is SVGEGT in the germline V gene. V gave up 4 bases and J gave up 3 bases; unmatched junction bases: 13. The CDR3 sequence is 17 residues long. The CDR3 sequence is CASSSSTGGLRTDTQYF. CDR3 nucleotides: TGTGCCAGCAGTTCGTCGACGGGGGGATTGAGGACAGATACGCAGTATTTT.

This chain uses TRBV4-3 with TRBJ1-3, with D possibly TRBD1 on 6 matching bases. There are 17 residues in the CDR3. Germline CDR1 and CDR2: LGHNA and YSLEER. Between the trimmed V and J ends, which lost 0 bases and 3 bases, there was a span of 15 bases. The DNA of the CDR3 is TGCGCCAGCAGCCAAGAGCCTACAGGGATCGGTGGAAACACCATATATTTT. Amino acids: CASSQEPTGIGGNTIYF.

This clone appeared once. CDR3 protein: CASSAGLAREQYF. DNA for the CDR3: TGTGCCAGCAGCGCGGGACTAGCCCGGGAGCAGTACTTC. V usage is TRBV7-2 and J usage is TRBJ2-7, with TRBD2 matching over 9 bases. CDR3 size: 13 residues. J gave up 7 bases and V 5 bases, and 6 bases lay outside the gene matches. CDR1 and CDR2 from the germline V gene are SGHTA and FQGNSA.

The V call is TRBV10-2, the J call TRBJ2-5, with TRBD2 identical over 10 bases. CDR3 length equals 16 residues. CDR1 and CDR2 (germline): WSHSY, SAAADI. V was clipped by 3 bases and J by 6 bases; unmatched bases: 10. CDR3 bases: TGCGCCAGCAGTGAAAGCGGGGGGGGATTTATGAAGACCCAGTACTTC. Translating it yields CASSESGGGFMKTQYF.

This sequence joins TRBV6-2 or TRBV6-3 and TRBJ1-5, with 10 bases that match TRBD1. V shed 2 bases and J 2 bases; nucleotides not matched to a gene: 0. The V gene's germline CDR1 is MNHEY and CDR2 SVGEGT. This CDR3 spans 15 amino acids. CDR3 DNA sequence: TGTGCCAGCAGTTACGGGACAGGGGGCAATCAGCCCCAGCATTTT. Translated, it gives CASSYGTGGNQPQHF.

The J gene is TRBJ2-4, the V gene TRBV15, with 7 bases that match TRBD2. Germline V gives CDR1 LNHNV, CDR2 YYDKDF (reference sequence). This CDR3 is built from 17 residues. Trimming took 3 bases from V and 9 from J; bases not matched to a gene: 17. The CDR3 sequence: CATSRERAGVGGAIQYF. The DNA for the CDR3 is TGTGCCACCAGCAGGGAAAGGGCGGGAGTTGGGGGTGCCATTCAGTACTTC.

The J gene is TRBJ2-2, the V gene TRBV6-2 or TRBV6-3; TRBD2 is a possible D gene (5 bases). Germline V gene data show CDR1 as MNHEY and CDR2 as SVGEGT. Trimming removed 2 bases from V and 6 bases from J, with 13 bases in between. This CDR3 contains 15 residues. CDR3 DNA: TGTGCCAGCAGTTACAAGGCGGGCCTCTCCGGGGAGCTGTTTTTT. As protein: CASSYKAGLSGELFF.

The CDR3 sequence is CASSPSGGWTEAFF. CDR3 nucleotides: TGTGCCAGCTCACCAAGTGGGGGCTGGACTGAAGCTTTCTTT. V and J are TRBV18 and TRBJ1-1; D is possibly TRBD1 (6 bases). The CDR3 covers 14 residues. Germline V CDR1 and CDR2: KGHSH, LQKENI. The V gene lost 2 bases and the J gene lost 5 bases, with 12 bases spanning the gap.

Written as DNA, the CDR3 is TGTGCCAGCAGTCACGAGAGTTGGACAGGCCCTTATGGCTACACCTTC. Amino acids: CASSHESWTGPYGYTF. The rearrangement uses TRBV6-6 and TRBJ1-2, with 7 bases identical to TRBD1. This CDR3 contains 16 residues. V lost 5 bases, J lost 5 bases, and 14 bases stayed unmatched. Germline CDR1 MNHNY, CDR2 SVGAGI (reference sequence).

This clone has only one observation. The genes are TRBV11-3 and TRBJ2-1; TRBD2 matches at 10 bases. The V gene end was trimmed by 5 bases and the J gene end by 5 bases; junction bases not matched to a gene: 9. Germline CDR1 is SGHNT and CDR2 is YENEEA. The CDR3 contains 16 residues. The CDR3 protein is CASSLHGLADNNEQFF. DNA of the CDR3: TGTGCCAGCAGCCTACACGGACTAGCGGATAACAATGAGCAGTTCTTC.

The chain combines TRBV7-9 with TRBJ1-1; D uncertain. Germline V CDR1 and CDR2: SEHNR, FQNEAQ (reference sequence). The CDR3 contains 11 residues. V was pared by 11 bases and J by 1 base, with 8 bases between. The CDR3 here is CASNTNTEAFF. The CDR3 nucleotides read TGTGCCTCAAACACGAACACTGAAGCTTTCTTT. The full variable domain, its missing parts supplied by reference TRBV7-9 and TRBJ1-1, is DTGVSQNPRHKITKRGQNVTFRCDPISEHNRLYWYRQTLGQGPEFLTYFQNEAQLEKSRLLSDRFSAERPKGSFSTLEIQRTEQGDSAMYLCASNTNTEAFFGQGTRLTVV.

The chain carries TRBV4-1 and TRBJ1-1; D is perhaps TRBD1 (5 bases). V gave up 4 bases and J gave up 5 bases, with 23 bases separating them. CDR3 length: 17 amino acids. Germline V gene lookup returns CDR1 MGHRA and CDR2 YSYEKL. In nucleotides, the CDR3 is TGCGCCAGCAGCCGATTATTGCGGGGGGATGGTGAGACTGAAGCTTTCTTT. Its protein is CASSRLLRGDGETEAFF.

The chain recombines TRBV6-2 or TRBV6-3 with TRBJ2-1; 9 positions agree with TRBD2. CDR1 is MNHEY and CDR2 is SVGEGT in the germline V gene. The CDR3 totals 14 residues. The junction had 3 bases not matched to a gene; V was cut back by 5 bases and J by 4 bases. CDR3 loop: CASSLAGQYNEQFF. For the CDR3, the DNA is TGTGCCAGCAGTCTAGCGGGACAATACAATGAGCAGTTCTTC.

This sequence joins TRBV19 and TRBJ2-2; TRBD2 aligns across 13 bases. The germline CDR1 and CDR2 sequences are LNHDA and SQIVND (reference sequence). The V and J ends lost 8 bases and 6 bases, in that order; junction bases with no gene match: 9. This CDR3 has 16 residues. Written as DNA, the CDR3 is TGTGCCAGTTCCTTCGGGACTAGCGGGACCTCCGGGGAGCTGTTTTTT. Translated: CASSFGTSGTSGELFF.

The chain couples TRBV19 to TRBJ1-1; TRBD1 matches at 8 bases. V lost 4 bases, J lost 5 bases, and 3 bases stayed unmatched. The CDR3 has 13 residues. Germline CDR1 LNHDA, CDR2 SQIVND (reference sequence). The CDR3 region is CASSTQGGTEAFF. The CDR3 nucleotides read TGTGCCAGTAGTACACAGGGGGGGACTGAAGCTTTCTTT.

V is TRBV6-1 and J is TRBJ1-4, with 7 bases identical to TRBD1. Trimming at V came to 6 bases and at J to 5 bases, leaving 9 bases not matched to a gene. This CDR3 contains 15 residues. Germline lookup yields CDR1 MNHNS and CDR2 SASEGT. This chain's CDR3 is CASRPTDRANEKLFF. DNA for the CDR3: TGTGCCAGCAGGCCCACCGACAGGGCGAATGAAAAACTGTTTTTT.

The gene calls are TRBV6-2 or TRBV6-3 and TRBJ1-2, with 7 positions matching TRBD1. The germline gives CDR1 MNHEY, CDR2 SVGEGT. V was clipped by 5 bases and J by 2 bases; unmatched bases: 11. The CDR3 contains 16 residues. The CDR3 reads CASSHPGQRQNYGYTF. The CDR3 bases are TGTGCCAGCAGTCACCCGGGACAGCGACAAAACTATGGCTACACCTTC.

The CDR3 DNA follows: TGTGCCAGCAGGGGGACAGGGGTTGGACCCCAGCATTTT. Amino acids: CASRGTGVGPQHF. The chain carries TRBV5-5 and TRBJ1-5; 10 bases line up with TRBD1. Germline CDR1 reads SGHKS; CDR2 reads YYEKEE (reference sequence). Germline trimming cut 5 bases from V and 10 bases from J; bases unmatched to any gene: 6. The CDR3 runs to 13 residues. The full variable domain, with the rest looked up from reference TRBV5-5 and TRBJ1-5, is DAGVTQSPTHLIKTRGQQVTLRCSPISGHKSVSWYQQVLGQGPQFIFQYYEKEERGRGNFPDRFSARQFPNYSSELNVNALLLGDSALYLCASRGTGVGPQHFGDGTRLSIL.

The chain uses TRBV6-5 and TRBJ1-2; D might be TRBD1 (5 bases). Trimming left V 5 bases short and J 5 bases short, with 12 bases between. CDR3 size: 13 residues. Germline V gene data show CDR1 as MNHEY and CDR2 as SVGAGI. The CDR3 loop is CASSPDSVYGYTF. The CDR3 DNA is TGTGCCAGCAGTCCCGACAGTGTATATGGCTACACCTTC.

This chain uses TRBV7-8 with TRBJ1-1; no definite D call. Germline-derived CDR1 and CDR2 are SGHVS and FQNEAQ. CDR3 length: 16 amino acids. V dropped 7 bases and J dropped 0 bases, with 18 bases sitting between them. CDR3 residues: CASKGIEGVMNTEAFF. CDR3 in DNA: TGTGCCAGCAAAGGTATAGAGGGAGTCATGAACACTGAAGCTTTCTTT.

This clone showed up just once. The chain combines TRBV18 with TRBJ2-7, with D tentatively TRBD1 (6 bases). Germline V gene sequence: CDR1 KGHSH, CDR2 LQKENI. The CDR3 covers 13 residues. Trimming took off 4 bases at V and 1 base at J, with 8 bases between the two ends. The CDR3 bases are TGTGCCAGCTCACAGGGGGTGTCCTACGAGCAGTACTTC. Translating it yields CASSQGVSYEQYF.

This clone has only one observation. The CDR3 sequence is CASSPSGVSSYNEQFF. In DNA form, the CDR3 reads TGTGCCAGCAGCCCTAGCGGGGTATCCTCCTACAATGAGCAGTTCTTC. The rearrangement links TRBV7-3 to TRBJ2-1, with 9 bases identical to TRBD2. V lost 5 bases, J lost 0 bases, and 5 bases stayed unmatched. The CDR3 has 16 residues. Germline V CDR1 and CDR2: SGHTA, FQGTGA.

This clone has just one count. V is TRBV9 and J is TRBJ2-1; the match to TRBD1 covers 11 bases. The trim removed 0 bases at V and 9 bases at J, leaving 8 bases unmatched. CDR3 length: 16 residues. Germline V gene data show CDR1 as SGDLS and CDR2 as YYNGEE. The CDR3 spells CASSVDPGQGAGEQFF. Written as DNA, the CDR3 is TGTGCCAGCAGCGTAGATCCCGGACAGGGGGCGGGTGAGCAGTTCTTC. The full variable domain, in which reference TRBV9 and TRBJ2-1 provide the parts outside the CDR3, is DSGVTQTPKHLITATGQRVTLRCSPRSGDLSVYWYQQSLDQGLQFLIQYYNGEERAKGNILERFSAQQFPDLHSELNLSSLELGDSALYFCASSVDPGQGAGEQFFGPGTRLTVL.